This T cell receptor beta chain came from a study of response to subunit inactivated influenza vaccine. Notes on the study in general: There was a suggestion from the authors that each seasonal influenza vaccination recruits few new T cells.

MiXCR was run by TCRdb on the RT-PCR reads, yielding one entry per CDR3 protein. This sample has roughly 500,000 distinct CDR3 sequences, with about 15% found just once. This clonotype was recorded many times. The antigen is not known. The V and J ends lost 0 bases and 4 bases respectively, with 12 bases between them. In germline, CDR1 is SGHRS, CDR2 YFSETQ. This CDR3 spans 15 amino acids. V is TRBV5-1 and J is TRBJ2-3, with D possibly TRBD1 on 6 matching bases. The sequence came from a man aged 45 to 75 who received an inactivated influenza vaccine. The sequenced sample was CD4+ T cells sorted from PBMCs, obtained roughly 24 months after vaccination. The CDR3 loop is CASSLAFRGSDTQYF. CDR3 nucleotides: TGCGCCAGCAGCTTGGCCTTCAGGGGTTCAGATACGCAGTATTTT. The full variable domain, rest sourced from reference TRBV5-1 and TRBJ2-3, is KAGVTQTPRYLIKTRGQQVTLSCSPISGHRSVSWYQQTPGQGLQFLFEYFSETQRNKGNFPGRFSGRQFSNSRSEMNVSTLELGDSALYLCASSLAFRGSDTQYFGPGTRLTVL.